A selection of T cell receptor beta chains follows, all from one sample in a study of blood T cell repertoires in COVID-19. Some clones are missing from TCRdb's copy, which holds only in-frame ones; the method was immunoSEQ multiplex PCR. The table lists around 55,000 clones, about 87% of them singletons. Sequenced: peripheral blood. All receptors come from a man between 60 and 75 years old with acute or convalescent COVID-19. Each CDR3 is given with its conserved first and last residue. The D gene is left open where the match is weak.

d_call j_call v_call cdr3_nt cdr3_aa
TRBD2 TRBJ2-3 TRBV4-3 TGCGCCAGCAGCCCCTTAGCCCGGACTAGCGGCACAGATACGCAGTATTTT CASSPLARTSGTDTQYF
TRBD1 TRBJ1-4 TRBV6-1 TGTGCCAGCAGTGAAACAGGGGGCCGTGAAAAACTGTTTTTT CASSETGGREKLFF
. TRBJ2-7 TRBV27 TGTGCCAGCAGTTCCGTGGGGGGTGAGCAGTACTTC CASSSVGGEQYF
. TRBJ1-2 TRBV21-1 TGTGCCAGCAGCAAAGCGCTTAACAGCTCTCCCTATGGCTACACCTTC CASSKALNSSPYGYTF
. TRBJ2-2 TRBV6-2/TRBV6-3 TGTGCCAGCAGTTACACTAGGGACACCGGGGAGCTGTTTTTT CASSYTRDTGELFF
. TRBJ2-5 TRBV14 TGTGCCAGCAACTACGACCGTAGGGAGACCCAGTACTTC CASNYDRRETQYF
TRBD1 TRBJ2-3 TRBV30 TGTGCCTGGAGTCAGGGGGCCGCAGATACGCAGTATTTT CAWSQGAADTQYF
TRBD2 TRBJ2-1 TRBV24-1 TGTGCCACCAGTGACCAATCACTTCTAGCGGGAGGGCCATATGAGCAGTTCTTC CATSDQSLLAGGPYEQFF
. TRBJ2-3 TRBV7-9 TGTGCCAGCAGCTGGGCGGGGAACACAGATACGCAGTATTTT CASSWAGNTDTQYF
TRBD2 TRBJ2-4 TRBV13 TGTGCCAGCAGCCTTAGCGGGCACCTAGCCAAAAACATTCAGTACTTC CASSLSGHLAKNIQYF
. TRBJ2-7 TRBV12-5 TGTGCTAGTGTCCGACCGGACCGTCCGACTAGAAAAGGCGAGCAGTACTTC CASVRPDRPTRKGEQYF
TRBD1 TRBJ2-3 TRBV6-5 TGTGCCAGCAGTCGGCCGGGACAGACAACAGATACGCAGTATTTT CASSRPGQTTDTQYF
. TRBJ1-5 TRBV28 TGTGCCAGCACCCGGGGCGGGGGACTAAATCAGCCCCAGCATTTT CASTRGGGLNQPQHF
. TRBJ1-4 TRBV19 TGTGCCAGTAGTTTCCGAGGAGGGACTAATGAAAAACTGTTTTTT CASSFRGGTNEKLFF